This TCR beta chain was profiled in a study of blood T cells in healthy people across ages. With a J-beta primer mix and a sample-barcoded 5' primer, a second PCR ran 7 to 11 cycles. MiXCR was run by TCRdb on the 5' RACE reads, yielding one entry per CDR3 protein. The table shows about 680,000 distinct CDR3 sequences, with about 52% occurring only once. Sequencing was carried out using blood. The source is an older woman in good health.

CDR3 sequence: CASSRVRDTQYF. The CDR3 DNA reads TGTGCCAGCAGTCGGGTTAGGGATACGCAGTATTTT. V usage is TRBV27 and J usage is TRBJ2-3; no firm D call. The V and J ends lost 5 bases and 6 bases respectively, with 9 bases between them. CDR1 is MNHEY and CDR2 is SMNVEV in the germline V gene (reference sequence). The CDR3 has 12 amino acids.